This TCR beta chain derives from a study of T cells after yellow fever vaccination. This clonotype was counted only a few times. V lost 7 bases and J lost 2, with 18 bases in between. This CDR3 contains 15 residues. Germline CDR1 reads SGHRS; CDR2 reads YFSETQ. TCRdb re-called the 5' RACE reads through MiXCR, storing one row per CDR3 protein. The profile shows 250,000 to 300,000 distinct CDR3 sequences, about 5.2% of them singletons. This specimen consisted of CD4+ T cells sorted from PBMCs, obtained on the day of the yellow fever booster vaccination. V usage is TRBV5-1 and J usage is TRBJ1-1; TRBD1 might be the D (5 bases). The sequence was obtained from a man between 18 and 29 years old who received the YFV17D yellow fever vaccine. Here the CDR3 reads CASGLGRAPNTEAFF. In DNA form, the CDR3 reads TGCGCCAGCGGGCTGGGCAGGGCACCAAACACTGAAGCTTTCTTT.